This is a list of T cell receptor beta chains from one sample in a study of CD8+ T cells in alopecia areata. Assay used: immunoSEQ multiplex PCR; TCRdb lists only in-frame clones, some missing. The sample consists of over 85,000 clones, around 55% of them appearing once. The sequenced sample was CD8+ T cells sorted from blood, obtained at week 4, from a patient treated with tofacitinib. These receptors originate from a human donor with alopecia areata. The CDR3 runs from the conserved cysteine through the conserved F or W. The D gene is left open where the match is weak. Where a row states a size, it is once, few, many or the class of an expanded clone; other rows omit it.

v_call	d_call	j_call	clone_size	cdr3_aa	cdr3_nt
TRBV15	-	TRBJ1-2	-	CATSPKFEWGRMGYTF	TGTGCCACCAGCCCCAAATTCGAATGGGGAAGGATGGGCTACACCTTC
TRBV4-1	-	TRBJ1-6	few	CASSQDGLPLHF	TGCGCCAGCAGCCAAGATGGGCTGCCCCTCCACTTT
TRBV27	TRBD2	TRBJ2-7	-	CASSLSLTSGGYSYEQYF	TGTGCCAGCAGTTTATCCCTGACTAGCGGGGGGTACTCCTACGAGCAGTACTTC
TRBV4-3	-	TRBJ2-3	-	CASSQGPTDTQYF	TGCGCCAGCAGCCAAGGTCCGACAGATACGCAGTATTTT
TRBV5-1	-	TRBJ2-1	-	CASSLWTYDNEQFF	TGCGCCAGCAGCTTGTGGACCTACGACAATGAGCAGTTCTTC
TRBV29-1	-	TRBJ2-7	-	CSVVADGPYF	TGCAGCGTTGTAGCTGATGGACCGTACTTC
TRBV27	TRBD2	TRBJ2-3	-	CASSSGLAGIYTDTQYF	TGTGCCAGCAGTTCCGGACTAGCGGGGATTTACACAGATACGCAGTATTTT
TRBV7-9	-	TRBJ1-1	-	CASTPPSGEVWTEAFF	TGTGCCAGCACCCCGCCTTCCGGGGAGGTTTGGACTGAAGCTTTCTTT
TRBV2	-	TRBJ1-1	once	CASSGAVLNTEAFF	TGTGCCAGCAGTGGAGCGGTCTTAAACACTGAAGCTTTCTTT
TRBV29-1	-	TRBJ2-2	few	CSVVRATGELFF	TGCAGCGTTGTCAGGGCCACCGGGGAGCTGTTTTTT
TRBV4-2	TRBD1	TRBJ2-4	few	CASSNWTGQMAKNIQYF	TGTGCCAGCAGCAATTGGACAGGGCAGATGGCCAAAAACATTCAGTACTTC
TRBV23-1	-	TRBJ2-2	-	CASSISTATNTGELFF	TGCGCCAGCAGTATTTCGACAGCTACGAACACCGGGGAGCTGTTTTTT
TRBV9	-	TRBJ2-1	-	CASSVAENEQFF	TGTGCCAGCAGCGTAGCTGAGAATGAGCAGTTCTTC
TRBV30	-	TRBJ2-3	-	CAWIVVTTQYF	TGTGCCTGGATAGTAGTTACTACGCAGTATTTT
TRBV9	TRBD2	TRBJ2-3	-	CASSPGTSGEEYF	TGTGCCAGCAGCCCTGGGACTAGCGGGGAGGAGTATTTT
TRBV29-1	-	TRBJ1-1	few	CSVEDGLGEAFF	TGCAGCGTTGAAGATGGGCTTGGTGAAGCTTTCTTT